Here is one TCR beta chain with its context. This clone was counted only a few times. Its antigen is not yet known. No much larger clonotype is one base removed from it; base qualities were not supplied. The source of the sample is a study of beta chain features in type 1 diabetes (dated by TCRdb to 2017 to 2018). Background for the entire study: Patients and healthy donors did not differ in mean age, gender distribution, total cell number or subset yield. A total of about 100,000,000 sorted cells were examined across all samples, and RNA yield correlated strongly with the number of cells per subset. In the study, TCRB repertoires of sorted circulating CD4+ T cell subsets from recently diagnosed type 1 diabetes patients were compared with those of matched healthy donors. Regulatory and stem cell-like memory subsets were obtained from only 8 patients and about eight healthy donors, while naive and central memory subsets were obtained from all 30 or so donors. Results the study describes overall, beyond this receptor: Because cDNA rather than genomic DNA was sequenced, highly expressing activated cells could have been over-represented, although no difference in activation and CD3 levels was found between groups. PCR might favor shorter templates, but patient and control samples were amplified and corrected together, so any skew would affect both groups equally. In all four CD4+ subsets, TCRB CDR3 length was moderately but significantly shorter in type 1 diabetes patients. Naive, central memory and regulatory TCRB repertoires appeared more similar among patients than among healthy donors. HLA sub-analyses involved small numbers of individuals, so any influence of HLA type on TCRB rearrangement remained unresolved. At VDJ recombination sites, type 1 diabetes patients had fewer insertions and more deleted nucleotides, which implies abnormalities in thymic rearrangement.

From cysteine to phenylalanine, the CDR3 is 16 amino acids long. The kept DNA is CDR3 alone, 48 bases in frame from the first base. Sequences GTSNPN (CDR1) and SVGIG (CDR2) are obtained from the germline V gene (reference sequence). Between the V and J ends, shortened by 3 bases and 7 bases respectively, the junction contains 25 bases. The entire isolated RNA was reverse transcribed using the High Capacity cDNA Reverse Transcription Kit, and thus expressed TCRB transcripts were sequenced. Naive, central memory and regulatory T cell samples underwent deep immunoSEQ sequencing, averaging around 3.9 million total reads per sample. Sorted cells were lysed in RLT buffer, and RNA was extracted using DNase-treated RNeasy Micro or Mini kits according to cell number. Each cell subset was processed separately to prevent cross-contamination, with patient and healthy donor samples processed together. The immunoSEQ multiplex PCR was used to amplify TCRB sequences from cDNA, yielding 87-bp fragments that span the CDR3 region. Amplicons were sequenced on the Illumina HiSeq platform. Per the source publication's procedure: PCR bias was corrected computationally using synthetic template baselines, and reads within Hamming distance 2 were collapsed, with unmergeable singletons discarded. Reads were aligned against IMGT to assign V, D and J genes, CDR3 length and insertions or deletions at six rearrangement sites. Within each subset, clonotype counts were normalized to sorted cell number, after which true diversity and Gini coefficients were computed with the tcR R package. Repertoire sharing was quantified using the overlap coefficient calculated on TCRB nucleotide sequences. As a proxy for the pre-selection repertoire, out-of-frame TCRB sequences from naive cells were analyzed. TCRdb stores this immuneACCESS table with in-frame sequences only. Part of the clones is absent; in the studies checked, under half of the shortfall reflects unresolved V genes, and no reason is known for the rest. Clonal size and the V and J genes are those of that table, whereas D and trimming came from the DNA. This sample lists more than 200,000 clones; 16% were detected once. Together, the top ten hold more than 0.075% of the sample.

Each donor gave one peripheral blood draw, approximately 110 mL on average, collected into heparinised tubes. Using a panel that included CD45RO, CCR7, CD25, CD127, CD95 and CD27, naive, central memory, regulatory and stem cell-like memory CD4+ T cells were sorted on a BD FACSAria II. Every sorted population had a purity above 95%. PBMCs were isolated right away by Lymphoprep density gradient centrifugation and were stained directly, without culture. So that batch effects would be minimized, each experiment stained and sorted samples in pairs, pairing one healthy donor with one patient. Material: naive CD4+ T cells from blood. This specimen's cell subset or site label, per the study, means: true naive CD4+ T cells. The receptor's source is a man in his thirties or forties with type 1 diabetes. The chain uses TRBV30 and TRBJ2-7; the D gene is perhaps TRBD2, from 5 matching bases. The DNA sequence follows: TGTGCCTGGAGCGCCACCCCCTCAGGTGGGAGTCGTGAGCAGTACTTC. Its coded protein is CAWSATPSGGSREQYF.